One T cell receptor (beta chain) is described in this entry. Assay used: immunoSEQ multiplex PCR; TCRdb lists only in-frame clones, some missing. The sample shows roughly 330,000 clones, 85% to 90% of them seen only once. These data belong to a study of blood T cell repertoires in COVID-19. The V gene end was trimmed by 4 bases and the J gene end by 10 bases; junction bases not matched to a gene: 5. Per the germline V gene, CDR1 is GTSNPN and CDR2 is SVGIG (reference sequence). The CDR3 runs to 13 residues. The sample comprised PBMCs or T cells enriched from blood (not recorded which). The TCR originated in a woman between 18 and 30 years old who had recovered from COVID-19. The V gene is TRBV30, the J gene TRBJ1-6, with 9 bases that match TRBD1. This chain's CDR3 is CAWTGTGQSPLHF. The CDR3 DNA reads TGTGCCTGGACCGGGACAGGGCAGTCACCCCTCCACTTT.